This T cell receptor beta chain was recorded in a study of control samples from healthy donors and cancer patients. Repertoires were generated with immunoSEQ multiplex PCR, while TCRdb's copy carries only in-frame clones and drops some. The top ten hold roughly 9% of the sample, which has roughly 130,000 clones, about nine tenths seen once. This receptor was taken from a woman in her 30s in good health. The sequenced sample consisted of blood.

CDR3 sequence: CASSPGQGSNTQYF. The CDR3 coding sequence is TGCGCCAGCAGCCCGGGACAGGGGTCGAATACGCAGTATTTT. V and J are TRBV5-1 and TRBJ2-3, with 10 bases fitting TRBD1. Germline trimming cut 4 bases from V and 7 bases from J; bases unmatched to any gene: 6. This CDR3 comprises 14 residues. Germline V gives CDR1 SGHRS, CDR2 YFSETQ.